This entry features one T cell receptor (beta chain) sequence. Many counts were recorded for this clonotype. Its target antigen remains unknown. Base qualities are not at hand, and no much larger clone is one base apart. The entry originates in a study of neurological immune-mediated disorders (dated by TCRdb to about 2019). Context from the whole study: Among the approximately 34 multiple sclerosis patients, relapsing-remitting MS was present in roughly 30 and secondary progressive MS was present in 3. Peripheral blood TCR-beta repertoires from patients with HTLV-I-associated myelopathy (HAM/TSP), patients with multiple sclerosis, and healthy controls were compared in the study using UMI-based sequencing. Longitudinal samples, technical triplicates and paired sorted CD4+ and CD8+ T-cell subsets, alongside PBMC samples, were included among the approximately 110 TCR-beta libraries. The cohort was made up of about 65 subjects, consisting of around 14 HAM/TSP patients, 35 or so multiple sclerosis patients and roughly 20 healthy controls. What the research found in general, with its limitations: In a phylogenetic analysis, the repertoires of 18 out of 34 MS patients fell into a single cluster of related CDR3 sequences, pointing to a possible signature at the repertoire level. No association of the MS cluster with clinical or MRI features was observed, and the need for larger cohorts was stated by the authors. The highest TCR clonal expansion was observed in HAM/TSP patients, whereas the lowest was observed in MS patients, even when compared with healthy controls. No identical CDR3 amino acid sequences were found to be shared among expanded clones across subjects, suggesting that TCR-beta repertoires were private in all groups.

cDNA was synthesized by template-switch 5'RACE using a primer with a 10-nucleotide random unique molecular identifier that tagged each TCR transcript. Each sequencing run produced over 190 million TCR-beta sequences covering 15-18 subjects. Total RNA was extracted with the RNeasy kit. TCR-beta VDJ regions were amplified with primers for the TCR constant region and the 5'RACE anchor, using the KAPA Real-time Library Amplification kit. A first PCR added sample indexes and Illumina adaptors, and a second PCR then raised library yield. After Ampure bead purification, the TCR product of roughly 650 bp was size-selected on a 2% E-gel SizeSelection system. Before pooling, library quality was assessed on a Bioanalyzer, concentration was determined with Qubit, and library quantification was performed with the Kapa Library Quantification kit. An Illumina HiSeq 2500 was used to sequence the libraries paired-end at 2 x 150 bp. To increase sequence diversity, 25-30% phiX was spiked into each library pool. Per the source publication's procedure: Quality-filtered reads were processed with the UMI-based MiGEC pipeline, and over 75% of raw TCR sequences were removed by the MiGEC pipeline during error correction. VDJ genes were aligned to IMGT germline references, and clonotypes were defined by unique CDR3 amino acid sequence plus V-J genes. Clonal expansion, Shannon diversity and CDR3 relatedness were evaluated with VDJtools (CalcPairwiseDistances, ClusterSamples), while phylogenetic trees were built in CLCbio workbench. Clones with at least 8 unique UMIs were defined as expanded, with this threshold being based on coefficient-of-variation modelling across technical triplicates. Clones were called with MiXCR by TCRdb after fastp trimmed the public reads at Q25, and only in-frame beta chains were retained. Identical CDR3 protein sequences are pooled into one entry, listed with their most common genes and DNA. TCRdb assigned the V and J calls; the authors' analysis was not used. A total of 40,000 to 60,000 distinct CDR3 sequences appear in this sample, around 3.4% of them only once. About 5.4% of the sample lies in the top ten.

Libraries from unsorted PBMCs were made from 2 million PBMCs kept in RNAlater at -80 degrees C until RNA extraction. Multiple sclerosis patients were enrolled in a US clinical protocol under which disease progression was evaluated by magnetic resonance imaging. Peripheral blood underwent Ficoll-Hypaque density gradient centrifugation to isolate PBMCs, which were then cryopreserved in liquid nitrogen. The CDR3 contains 17 residues, cysteine and phenylalanine counted. Only the CDR3 DNA is retained, 51 bases long and in frame from the first base. The germline V gene provides CDR1 SGHTA and CDR2 FQGNSA. After removal of 5 bases from V and 0 bases from J, the junction retains 8 bases not matched to a gene.

The sequence joins TRBV7-2 to TRBJ2-7; 12 central nucleotides agree with TRBD2. Specimen: PBMCs. The TCR was taken from a man between 35 and 55 years old with multiple sclerosis. The CDR3 in this case is CASSPRTSGVLSYEQYF. The nucleotide sequence is given as TGTGCCAGCAGCCCAAGGACTAGCGGGGTCCTCTCCTACGAGCAGTACTTC.